These 25 T cell receptor beta chains were sequenced from one sample in a study of cytomegalovirus exposure and HLA in healthy donors. Data came from immunoSEQ multiplex PCR; TCRdb stores just in-frame clones and leaves some out. The sample consists of just over 80,000 clones, around 96% of them appearing once. Sequencing was carried out using PBMCs. The receptors come from a woman aged 18-30 years in good health and CMV-seronegative.

The rearrangement joins TRBV10-3 to TRBJ2-1; tentatively, D is TRBD2 (6 bases). Trimming left V 10 bases short and J 1 base short, with 14 bases between. Per germline, CDR1 ENHRY and CDR2 SYGVKD. The CDR3 runs to 14 residues. The CDR3 loop is CATGTANSYNEQFF. In nucleotides, the CDR3 is TGTGCCACCGGGACTGCGAATTCCTACAATGAGCAGTTCTTC.

The J gene is TRBJ2-5, the V gene TRBV14, with 7 bases fitting TRBD2. Germline-derived CDR1 and CDR2 are SGHDN and FVKESK. With 4 bases clipped from V and 4 bases from J, the junction kept 0 bases outside the gene matches. The CDR3 runs to 12 residues. In nucleotides, the CDR3 is TGTGCCAGCAGCCGACTAGCAGAGACCCAGTACTTC. As protein: CASSRLAETQYF.

The CDR3 DNA reads as TGTGCCAGCAGCTTACCGATAGCGGGAGGGCCGGGCACAGATACGCAGTATTTT. Translated, it gives CASSLPIAGGPGTDTQYF. The chain uses TRBV7-2 and TRBJ2-3; 11 nucleotides align to TRBD2. CDR1 is SGHTA, CDR2 FQGNSA, per germline. The CDR3 totals 18 residues. The V and J ends lost 2 bases and 1 base, in that order; junction bases with no gene match: 8.

The chain combines TRBV27 with TRBJ2-2; TRBD1 matches at 9 bases. In germline, CDR1 is MNHEY, CDR2 SMNVEV (reference sequence). CDR3 length: 14 residues. J lost 7 bases, V lost 5 bases, and 5 bases had no gene match. The CDR3 loop is CASSKGQGIGELFF. CDR3 DNA: TGTGCCAGCAGTAAGGGACAGGGAATCGGGGAGCTGTTTTTT.

The chain links TRBV4-1 to TRBJ1-1, with TRBD1 identical over 7 bases. Germline V gives CDR1 MGHRA, CDR2 YSYEKL. With V trimmed by 7 bases and J by 4 bases, 9 bases remained unmatched. The CDR3 spans 14 residues. CDR3 loop: CASTIDRVGTEAFF. The CDR3 nucleotides read TGCGCCAGCACCATTGACAGGGTGGGCACTGAAGCTTTCTTT.

This chain connects TRBV5-4 to TRBJ2-1, with D perhaps matching TRBD2 (6 bases). The CDR3 has 15 amino acids. The germline V gene has CDR1 SGHNT and CDR2 YYREEE (reference sequence). Trimming cost V 1 base and J 5 bases, with 13 bases left between them. The CDR3 DNA follows: TGTGCCAGCAGCTTGAAGGGGACTGGAGACAATGAGCAGTTCTTC. This translates into CASSLKGTGDNEQFF. The full variable domain, in which reference TRBV5-4 and TRBJ2-1 provide the parts outside the CDR3, is ETGVTQSPTHLIKTRGQQVTLRCSSQSGHNTVSWYQQALGQGPQFIFQYYREEENGRGNFPPRFSGLQFPNYSSELNVNALELDDSALYLCASSLKGTGDNEQFFGPGTRLTVL.

The rearrangement uses TRBV30 and TRBJ2-7; D might be TRBD2 (5 bases). The germline CDR1 and CDR2 sequences are GTSNPN and SVGIG (reference sequence). Trimming stripped 7 bases from V and 3 bases from J, with 13 bases between. This CDR3 has 12 residues. Here the CDR3 reads CALLGLGYEQYF. CDR3 in DNA: TGTGCCTTGTTAGGACTTGGCTACGAGCAGTACTTC.

The genes are TRBV7-9 and TRBJ2-1; 7 nucleotides agree with TRBD2. V shed 6 bases, J shed 8 bases, and the junction held 16 bases outside the gene matches. Looked up from germline, CDR1 is SEHNR and CDR2 is FQNEAQ (reference sequence). The CDR3 has 16 residues. The CDR3 here is CASSLGLVISGDEQFF. CDR3 nucleotides: TGTGCCAGCAGTCTCGGACTAGTTATCTCCGGTGATGAGCAGTTCTTC.

This clone was observed once. The rearrangement links TRBV7-2 to TRBJ2-5; tentatively, D is TRBD2 (5 bases). V lost 2 bases and J 2 bases, leaving 12 bases between the germline ends. Germline values: CDR1 SGHTA, CDR2 FQGNSA. The CDR3 loop spans 15 amino acids. The CDR3 DNA follows: TGTGCCAGCAGCTTAAAACCAGCGGAGCAAGAGACCCAGTACTTC. This codes for CASSLKPAEQETQYF.

This chain links TRBV18 with TRBJ2-1, with 9 bases aligning to TRBD1. The V segment lost 3 bases and the J segment 9 bases; nucleotides outside the gene matches: 9. The length of the CDR3 is 15 residues. The germline V gene has CDR1 KGHSH and CDR2 LQKENI. The CDR3 is CASSPRTGAIGEQFF. As DNA, the CDR3 is TGTGCCAGCTCACCGAGGACAGGGGCAATCGGTGAGCAGTTCTTC.

The rearrangement joins TRBV5-6 to TRBJ1-5, with TRBD1 matching 8 bases. This CDR3 comprises 15 residues. The V gene end was trimmed by 4 bases and the J gene end by 7 bases; junction bases not matched to a gene: 10. Germline assignment: CDR1 SGHDT and CDR2 YYEEEE. This CDR3 reads CASSAGAGGGQPQHF. The CDR3 region has the DNA TGTGCCAGCAGCGCCGGGGCAGGGGGCGGGCAGCCCCAGCATTTT.

The chain links TRBV7-2 to TRBJ2-1; maybe TRBD1 (6 bases). Trimming left V 1 base short and J 7 bases short, with 17 bases between. The CDR3 spans 16 residues. CDR1 is SGHTA and CDR2 is FQGNSA in the germline V gene. The CDR3 nucleotides are TGTGCCAGCAGCTTAGGGGGGCAGGGGTCCTGGAATGAGCAGTTCTTC. It specifies CASSLGGQGSWNEQFF.

The J gene is TRBJ2-1, the V gene TRBV5-1; possible D gene TRBD1, 7 bases. The CDR3 extends over 13 amino acids. V shed 3 bases and J shed 5 bases, with 9 bases lying between them. Germline lookup yields CDR1 SGHRS and CDR2 YFSETQ. CDR3: CASSSRGDNEQFF. The CDR3 region has the DNA TGCGCCAGCAGCTCCAGGGGGGACAATGAGCAGTTCTTC.

V is TRBV23-1 and J is TRBJ1-4; TRBD1 matches 8 bases. TRBV23-1 is assigned to the ORF class and has an uncertain function. The CDR3 spans 18 residues. J lost 3 bases, V lost 0 bases, and 9 bases had no gene match. The chain's CDR3 is CASSQSRRGRQPNEKLFF. The CDR3 DNA reads as TGCGCCAGCAGTCAATCCCGCAGGGGGCGCCAGCCTAATGAAAAACTGTTTTTT.

The gene calls are TRBV25-1 and TRBJ1-2; the match to TRBD1 covers 7 bases. The V gene end was trimmed by 0 bases and the J gene end by 4 bases; junction bases not matched to a gene: 5. There are 15 residues in the CDR3. Germline V gene lookup returns CDR1 MGHDK and CDR2 SYGVNS. CDR3 region: CASSEYGTDVYGYTF. The CDR3 region has the DNA TGTGCCAGCAGTGAATATGGGACAGATGTCTATGGCTACACCTTC.

This rearrangement joins TRBV5-4 to TRBJ2-5; 10 bases map to TRBD2. CDR1 is SGHNT and CDR2 is YYREEE in the germline V gene (reference sequence). With 3 bases clipped from V and 1 base from J, the junction kept 6 bases outside the gene matches. The CDR3 extends over 16 amino acids. The CDR3 loop is CASSYISGRPQETQYF. DNA for the CDR3: TGTGCCAGCAGCTACATTAGCGGGAGGCCCCAAGAGACCCAGTACTTC. Variable domain in full (rest from reference TRBV5-4 and TRBJ2-5): ETGVTQSPTHLIKTRGQQVTLRCSSQSGHNTVSWYQQALGQGPQFIFQYYREEENGRGNFPPRFSGLQFPNYSSELNVNALELDDSALYLCASSYISGRPQETQYFGPGTRLLVL.

The chain couples TRBV4-1 to TRBJ1-1; no reliable D call. With 0 bases removed from V and 10 bases from J, the gap between germline ends came to 12 bases. CDR3 length: 13 amino acids. The germline gives CDR1 MGHRA, CDR2 YSYEKL. The CDR3 sequence: CASSQDQRLGAFF. The DNA of the CDR3 is TGCGCCAGCAGCCAAGATCAGAGACTAGGAGCTTTCTTT.

This chain joins TRBV13 and TRBJ2-7; D is uncertain. Germline V gene sequence: CDR1 PRHDT, CDR2 FYEKMQ (reference sequence). Trimming cost V 1 base and J 7 bases, with 8 bases left between them. This CDR3 is built from 12 residues. DNA of the CDR3: TGTGCCAGCAGCTTAGACTACCAGGAGCAGTACTTC. Protein sequence: CASSLDYQEQYF.

The V and J genes are TRBV27 and TRBJ1-2; D is possibly TRBD1 (6 bases). Between the trimmed V and J ends, which lost 4 bases and 5 bases, there was a span of 17 bases. The germline gives CDR1 MNHEY, CDR2 SMNVEV (reference sequence). The CDR3 has 15 residues. CDR3 DNA sequence: TGTGCCAGCAGTTGGGGCAGGGGACGTGTTTATGGCTACACCTTC. Protein: CASSWGRGRVYGYTF.

The V call is TRBV4-1, the J call TRBJ1-2; perhaps TRBD1 as D (6 bases). Germline assignment: CDR1 MGHRA and CDR2 YSYEKL. CDR3 length: 15 residues. Trimming stripped 1 base from V and 8 bases from J, with 17 bases between. The CDR3 reads CASSQAEGDPGGYTF. DNA of the CDR3: TGCGCCAGCAGCCAAGCCGAGGGGGATCCAGGAGGCTACACCTTC.

The chain links TRBV6-5 to TRBJ1-3, with TRBD1 as a possible D gene (6 bases). Trimming took off 6 bases at V and 0 bases at J, with 12 bases between the two ends. The CDR3 extends over 15 amino acids. Germline V CDR1 and CDR2: MNHEY, SVGAGI. The CDR3 protein is CASSLRDTSGNTIYF. CDR3 DNA: TGTGCCAGCAGCCTAAGGGACACCTCTGGAAACACCATATATTTT.

V usage is TRBV18 and J usage is TRBJ2-7; 9 positions match TRBD2. Germline V gene sequence: CDR1 KGHSH, CDR2 LQKENI. The J segment lost 3 bases and the V segment lost 1 base, leaving 4 bases of the junction unmatched. The CDR3 runs to 15 residues. Here the CDR3 DNA reads TGTGCCAGCTCACCACGGCTAGCGGGACTCTACGAGCAGTACTTC. It specifies CASSPRLAGLYEQYF.

The chain joins TRBV9 to TRBJ2-7, with D tentatively TRBD1 (5 bases). Germline CDR1 is SGDLS and CDR2 is YYNGEE. CDR3 length equals 14 residues. Trimming removed 0 bases at V and 2 bases at J, with 9 bases between. The CDR3 sequence is CASSVAPRAYEQYF. CDR3 DNA sequence: TGTGCCAGCAGCGTAGCTCCCAGGGCCTACGAGCAGTACTTC.

This clone occurred once. This same CDR3 is encoded by further DNA sequences in the sample. The chain couples TRBV6-5 to TRBJ2-7, with 9 bases aligning to TRBD2. V shed 0 bases, J shed 4 bases, and the junction held 4 bases outside the gene matches. The CDR3 is 15 residues long. The germline CDR1 and CDR2 sequences are MNHEY and SVGAGI. In DNA form, the CDR3 reads TGTGCCAGCAGTTACTCGTTAGCGGGAGTTTACGAGCAGTACTTC. It encodes CASSYSLAGVYEQYF.

CDR3 sequence (DNA): TGTGCCAGCAGAGACAATGATGATACGCAGTATTTT. Residues: CASRDNDDTQYF. The chain is built from TRBV2 and TRBJ2-3; D unresolved. V gave up 6 bases and J gave up 6 bases, with 10 bases separating them. Germline values: CDR1 SNHLY, CDR2 FYNNEI. The CDR3 contains 12 residues.